This record concerns one T cell receptor beta chain sequence. The antigen is undetermined. The sample belongs to a study of T cell repertoires in cytomegalovirus infection. Study in general: Carrying CMV and the relevant HLA type showed in public TCR beta signatures. Whole-study results and caveats: HLA-C-restricted CMV clonotypes gave the most frequent clonotype in two of eight donors.

TCRdb itself ran the reads through MiXCR, one entry per CDR3 protein. The sample shows roughly 800,000 distinct CDR3 sequences, 25% to 30% of them seen only once. V lost 5 bases and J 5 bases, leaving 13 bases between the germline ends. CDR1 and CDR2 from the germline V gene are MGHRA and YSYEKL. This CDR3 region has 14 residues. The V gene is TRBV4-1, the J gene TRBJ1-5; D may be TRBD1 (6 bases). The sequence was collected from a human donor in good health (CMV status not recorded). Some clones in this sample may be carry-over from other donors' samples. Specimen: cultured CD8+ T cells from PBMCs, collected from culture after CMV antigen stimulation. The CDR3, as DNA: TGCGCCAGCAGCTCAATGAGGGGGGATCAGCCCCAGCATTTT. Encoded protein: CASSSMRGDQPQHF.